These 7 T cell receptor beta chains originate from one sample sequenced in a study of identical twins. TCRdb processed the 5' RACE reads anew with MiXCR; each CDR3 protein has one entry. The sample carries under 800,000 distinct CDR3 sequences, around 21% recorded once. Another study also made use of these data, one on T cells expressing NK-cell markers.

What was sequenced was PBMCs. These receptors all come from a woman between 18 and 29 years old in good health.

Notes on this clonotype: A single base separates this from a much larger clone, so it may be a read error. The chain links TRBV20-1 to TRBJ2-5, with D possibly being TRBD2 (6 bases). Germline assignment: CDR1 DFQATT and CDR2 SNEGSKA (reference sequence). The CDR3 has 14 amino acids. The germline V and J ends were trimmed by 3 bases and 1 base, with 12 bases remaining between them. As DNA, the CDR3 is TGCAGTGCTAGGTTAGCGGTACCCCAAGAGACCCAGTACTTC. Translation: CSARLAVPQETQYF.

This clonotype turned up a few times. DNA for the CDR3: TGTGCCAGCAGTCACATGGCCGGGACAGGTATCGCCATTCAGTACTTC. It yields the protein CASSHMAGTGIAIQYF. This rearrangement joins TRBV6-5 to TRBJ2-4; 8 bases are a match to TRBD1. This CDR3 has 16 amino acids. The J segment lost 9 bases and the V segment lost 5 bases, leaving 15 bases of the junction unmatched. From germline, CDR1 is MNHEY and CDR2 SVGAGI.

This chain links TRBV12-3 or TRBV12-4 with TRBJ1-5; 8 bases agree with TRBD1. V lost 4 bases and J lost 5; bases outside the gene matches: 4. CDR3 length equals 14 residues. DNA for the CDR3: TGTGCCAGCAGTTGGACAGGGAGGGATCAGCCCCAGCATTTT. Its translation is CASSWTGRDQPQHF.

V and J are TRBV5-1 and TRBJ2-2, with 9 bases fitting TRBD2. This CDR3 has 17 residues. The junction had 6 bases not matched to a gene; V was cut back by 3 bases and J by 0 bases. CDR1 is SGHRS and CDR2 is YFSETQ in the germline V gene. The CDR3 DNA is TGCGCCAGCAGCTATGCTCTAGCGGGGACGAACACCGGGGAGCTGTTTTTT. Its protein product is CASSYALAGTNTGELFF. The complete variable domain, with remaining parts taken from reference TRBV5-1 and TRBJ2-2, reads KAGVTQTPRYLIKTRGQQVTLSCSPISGHRSVSWYQQTPGQGLQFLFEYFSETQRNKGNFPGRFSGRQFSNSRSEMNVSTLELGDSALYLCASSYALAGTNTGELFFGEGSRLTVL.

This clonotype showed up just a few times. This sequence joins TRBV18 and TRBJ2-3; D is perhaps TRBD1 (7 bases). CDR3 size: 13 residues. Between the trimmed V and J ends, which lost 10 bases and 1 base, there was a span of 12 bases. Germline values: CDR1 KGHSH, CDR2 LQKENI. The CDR3 bases are TGTGCCAACTCCAGGGGGGGCACAGATACGCAGTATTTT. Translation: CANSRGGTDTQYF.

This clonotype has just a few counts. The genes are TRBV20-1 and TRBJ2-7, with 7 nucleotides matching TRBD1. The CDR3 has 15 residues. CDR1 is DFQATT, CDR2 SNEGSKA, per germline (reference sequence). V trimming: 0 bases; J trimming: 4 bases; junction bases outside the gene matches: 9. CDR3 sequence reads: CSARDLNRGPYEQYF. DNA of the CDR3: TGCAGTGCTAGAGATCTTAACAGGGGTCCATACGAGCAGTACTTC.

J is TRBJ2-1 and V is TRBV19; D might be TRBD1 (5 bases). Trimming stripped 5 bases from V and 2 bases from J, with 22 bases between. This CDR3 has 18 amino acids. The germline gives CDR1 LNHDA, CDR2 SQIVND (reference sequence). This chain's CDR3 is CASSLPSFRDGTYNEQFF. The CDR3 DNA reads TGTGCCAGTAGTTTACCTTCATTCAGGGATGGGACCTACAATGAGCAGTTCTTC.